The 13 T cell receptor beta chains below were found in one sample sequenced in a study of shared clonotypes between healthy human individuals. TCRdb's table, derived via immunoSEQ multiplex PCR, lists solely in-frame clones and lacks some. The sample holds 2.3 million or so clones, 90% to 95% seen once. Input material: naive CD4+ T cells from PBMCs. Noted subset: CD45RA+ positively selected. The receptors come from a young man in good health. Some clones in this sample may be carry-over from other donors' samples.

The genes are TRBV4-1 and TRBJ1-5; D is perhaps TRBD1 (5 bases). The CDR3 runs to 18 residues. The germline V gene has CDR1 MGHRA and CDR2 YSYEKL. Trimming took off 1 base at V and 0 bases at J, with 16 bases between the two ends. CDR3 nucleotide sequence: TGCGCCAGCAGCCAAGTAGTGTTGGGGGTATATAGCAATCAGCCCCAGCATTTT. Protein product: CASSQVVLGVYSNQPQHF.

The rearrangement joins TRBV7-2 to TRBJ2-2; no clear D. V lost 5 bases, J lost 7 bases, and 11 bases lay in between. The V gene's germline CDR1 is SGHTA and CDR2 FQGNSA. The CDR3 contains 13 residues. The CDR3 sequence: CASSPWPNGELFF. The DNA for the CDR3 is TGTGCCAGCAGCCCCTGGCCGAACGGGGAGCTGTTTTTT.

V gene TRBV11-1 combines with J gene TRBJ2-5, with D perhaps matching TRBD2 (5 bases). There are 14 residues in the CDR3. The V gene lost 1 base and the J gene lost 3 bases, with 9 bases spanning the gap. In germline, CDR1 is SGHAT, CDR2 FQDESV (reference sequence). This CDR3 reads CASSLGGPKETQYF. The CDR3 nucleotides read TGTGCCAGCAGCTTAGGCGGGCCCAAAGAGACCCAGTACTTC.

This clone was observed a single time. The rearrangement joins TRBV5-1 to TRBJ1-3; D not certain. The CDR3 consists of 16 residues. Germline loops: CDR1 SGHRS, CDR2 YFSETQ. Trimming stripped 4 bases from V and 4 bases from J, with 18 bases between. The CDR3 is CASSPRSGGPGNTIYF. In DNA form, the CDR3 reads TGCGCCAGCAGCCCCCGGTCGGGAGGGCCGGGAAACACCATATATTTT.

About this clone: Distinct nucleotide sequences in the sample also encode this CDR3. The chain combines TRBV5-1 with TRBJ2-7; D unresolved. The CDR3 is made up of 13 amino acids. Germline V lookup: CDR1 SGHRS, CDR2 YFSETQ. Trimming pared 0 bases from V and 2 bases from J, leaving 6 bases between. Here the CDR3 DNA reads TGCGCCAGCAGCTTGGTTGACCCCTACGAGCAGTACTTC. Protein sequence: CASSLVDPYEQYF.

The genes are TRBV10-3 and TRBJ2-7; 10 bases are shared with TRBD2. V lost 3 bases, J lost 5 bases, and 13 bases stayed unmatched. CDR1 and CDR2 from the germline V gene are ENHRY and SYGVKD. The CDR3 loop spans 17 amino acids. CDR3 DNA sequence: TGTGCCATCAGTGAACATTGGACTAGCGGAGGTGACAACGAGCAGTACTTC. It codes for CAISEHWTSGGDNEQYF.

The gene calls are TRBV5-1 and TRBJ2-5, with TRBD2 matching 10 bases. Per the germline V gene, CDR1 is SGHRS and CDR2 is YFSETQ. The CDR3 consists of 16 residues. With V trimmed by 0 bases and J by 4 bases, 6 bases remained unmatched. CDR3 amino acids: CASSLAGRLAGETQYF. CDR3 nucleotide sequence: TGCGCCAGCAGCTTGGCCGGGAGACTAGCGGGAGAGACCCAGTACTTC.

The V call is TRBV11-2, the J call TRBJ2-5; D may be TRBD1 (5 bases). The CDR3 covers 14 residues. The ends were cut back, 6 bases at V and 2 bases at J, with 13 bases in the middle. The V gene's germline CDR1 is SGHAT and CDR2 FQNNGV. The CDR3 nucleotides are TGTGCCAGCAGTCCTGGACACCTGCAAGAGACCCAGTACTTC. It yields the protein CASSPGHLQETQYF.

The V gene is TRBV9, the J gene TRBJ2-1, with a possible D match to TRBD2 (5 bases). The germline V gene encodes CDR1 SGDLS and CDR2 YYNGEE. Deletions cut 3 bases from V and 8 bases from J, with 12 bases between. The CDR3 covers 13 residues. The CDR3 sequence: CASSGLNSYEQFF. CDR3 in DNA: TGTGCCAGCAGCGGACTAAATAGTTATGAGCAGTTCTTC.

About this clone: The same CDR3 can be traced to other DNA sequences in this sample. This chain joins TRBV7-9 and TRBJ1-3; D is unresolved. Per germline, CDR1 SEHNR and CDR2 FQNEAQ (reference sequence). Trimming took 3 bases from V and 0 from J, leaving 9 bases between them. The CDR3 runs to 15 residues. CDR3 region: CASSFGVLSGNTIYF. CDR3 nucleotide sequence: TGTGCCAGCAGCTTTGGCGTCCTCTCTGGAAACACCATATATTTT.

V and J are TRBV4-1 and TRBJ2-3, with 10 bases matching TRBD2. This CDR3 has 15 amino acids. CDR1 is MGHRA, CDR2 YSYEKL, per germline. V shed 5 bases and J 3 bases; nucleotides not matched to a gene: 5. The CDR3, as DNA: TGCGCCAGCAGCAAGGGACTAGCGAAGACAGATACGCAGTATTTT. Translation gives CASSKGLAKTDTQYF.

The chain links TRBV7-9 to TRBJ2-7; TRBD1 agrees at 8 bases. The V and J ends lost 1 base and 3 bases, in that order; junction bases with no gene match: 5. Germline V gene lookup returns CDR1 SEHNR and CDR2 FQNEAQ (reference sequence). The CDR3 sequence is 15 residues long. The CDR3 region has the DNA TGTGCCAGCAGCTTAGTATGGGGGACAGGCTACGAGCAGTACTTC. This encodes CASSLVWGTGYEQYF.

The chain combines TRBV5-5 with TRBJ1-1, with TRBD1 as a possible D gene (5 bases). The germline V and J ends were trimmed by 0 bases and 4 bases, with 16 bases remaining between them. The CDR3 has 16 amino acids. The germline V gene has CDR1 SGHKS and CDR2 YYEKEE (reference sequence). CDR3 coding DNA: TGTGCCAGCAGCTTGGACCCGGGGCCGGGTGGCACTGAAGCTTTCTTT. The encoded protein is CASSLDPGPGGTEAFF.